The 23 T cell receptor beta chains given below trace back to one sample, sequenced in a study of spatial heterogeneity in lung cancer. TCRdb used MiXCR to reprocess the 5' RACE reads, holding one entry per CDR3 protein. The data hold roughly 80,000 distinct CDR3 sequences, with under 8.5% observed a single time. The time point denotes: sample taken at primary tumor resection. The sample in question was PBMCs, obtained at surgery. All receptors derive from a male donor with early-stage non-small cell lung cancer.

This clonotype was seen just once. V usage is TRBV18 and J usage is TRBJ2-7; 8 bases fit TRBD1. V shed 0 bases, J shed 11 bases, and the junction held 6 bases outside the gene matches. The germline gives CDR1 KGHSH, CDR2 LQKENI. The CDR3 extends over 13 amino acids. The CDR3 reads CASSPPAGGLEYF. For the CDR3, the DNA is TGTGCCAGCTCACCACCGGCAGGGGGCTTGGAGTACTTC.

The V call is TRBV30, the J call TRBJ1-1; 7 nucleotides align to TRBD1. Germline lookup yields CDR1 GTSNPN and CDR2 SVGIG (reference sequence). This CDR3 contains 13 residues. V trimming: 4 bases; J trimming: 1 base; junction bases outside the gene matches: 3. The CDR3 region has the DNA TGTGCCTGGAACAGGGGAGGGAACACTGAAGCTTTCTTT. Its protein is CAWNRGGNTEAFF.

This clonotype was observed a handful of times. This rearrangement joins TRBV5-1 to TRBJ2-2, with a tentative D call TRBD1 (5 bases). Germline loops: CDR1 SGHRS, CDR2 YFSETQ. V was pared by 4 bases and J by 5 bases, with 15 bases between. This CDR3 has 15 amino acids. CDR3 bases: TGCGCCAGCAGCCTCTCGATAGGGGATACCGGGGAGCTGTTTTTT. Translation gives CASSLSIGDTGELFF.

In this sample, this clonotype turned up a few times. The V gene is TRBV3-2, the J gene TRBJ2-2; TRBD1, the D gene given by the table, was not confirmed from the DNA. TRBV3-2 constitutes a pseudogene. This CDR3 region has 18 residues. The DNA of the CDR3 is TGTGCCAGCAGCCACCCTGGTGCGGGACACACGAACACCGGGGAGCTGTTTTTT. This translates into CASSHPGAGHTNTGELFF.

This clonotype was counted only a few times. CDR3 DNA sequence: TGTGCCAGCAGCCGATCCAAAGGGGGCACCATCCCCGGGGAGCTGTTTTTT. This encodes CASSRSKGGTIPGELFF. The chain uses TRBV7-2 and TRBJ2-2, with TRBD1 matching over 7 bases. CDR3 length equals 17 residues. The trim removed 5 bases at V and 6 bases at J, leaving 15 bases unmatched. The V gene's germline CDR1 is SGHTA and CDR2 FQGNSA.

The sample holds many counts of this clonotype. The chain couples TRBV5-5 to TRBJ2-7, with D possibly TRBD1 on 6 matching bases. This CDR3 is 15 amino acids long. In germline, CDR1 is SGHKS, CDR2 YYEKEE (reference sequence). V was clipped by 1 base and J by 0 bases, with 11 bases between them. The CDR3 is CASSLQGLSSYEQYF. As DNA, the CDR3 is TGTGCCAGCAGCTTGCAGGGGTTAAGCTCCTACGAGCAGTACTTC.

This clonotype was recorded many times. The chain combines TRBV6-5 with TRBJ1-1; 8 bases fit TRBD1. V lost 7 bases and J lost 11; bases outside the gene matches: 12. Germline CDR1 and CDR2: MNHEY and SVGAGI. The CDR3 is 13 residues long. The CDR3 loop reads CASTGQGMGRAFF. The CDR3 DNA reads TGTGCCAGCACCGGACAGGGAATGGGGAGGGCTTTCTTT.

The chain uses TRBV7-2 and TRBJ2-1, with TRBD2 matching 10 bases. The CDR3 contains 15 residues. V shed 4 bases, J shed 7 bases, and the junction held 7 bases outside the gene matches. CDR1 and CDR2 from the germline V gene are SGHTA and FQGNSA. CDR3 amino acids: CASSSGLAKSNEQFF. CDR3 DNA sequence: TGTGCCAGCAGCTCGGGACTAGCGAAGTCTAATGAGCAGTTCTTC.

V is TRBV29-1 and J is TRBJ2-7, with D possibly matching TRBD1 (5 bases). Germline V CDR1 and CDR2: SQVTM, ANQGSEA. Trimming cost V 4 bases and J 6 bases, with 13 bases left between them. This CDR3 region has 12 residues. CDR3 nucleotides: TGCAGCGTTGGTGTTGGGGCAGGCGAGCAGTACTTC. This gives the protein CSVGVGAGEQYF.

This clonotype was seen only a few times. The chain has TRBV21-1 and TRBJ2-6. TRBV21-1 is tagged as a pseudogene. CDR3 length: 18 amino acids. For the CDR3, the DNA is TGTGCCAGCAGCAAAGAAGCGCGAATTCCCTCTGGGGCCAACGTCCTGACTTTC. Its protein is CASSKEARIPSGANVLTF.

This clonotype was recorded many times. This sequence joins TRBV6-1 and TRBJ1-6; 7 bases are shared with TRBD1. Per germline, CDR1 MNHNS and CDR2 SASEGT. The J segment lost 10 bases and the V segment lost 4 bases, leaving 10 bases of the junction unmatched. The CDR3 is made up of 15 amino acids. CDR3 protein: CASSASTGSESPLHF. The CDR3 DNA is TGTGCCAGCAGTGCGTCGACAGGGTCAGAATCACCCCTCCACTTT.

The chain joins TRBV7-6 to TRBJ2-7; the match to TRBD2 covers 11 bases. Per germline, CDR1 SGHVS and CDR2 FNYEAQ. CDR3 length: 14 residues. The V and J ends lost 1 base and 7 bases, in that order; junction bases with no gene match: 3. The CDR3: CASSLGASGREQYF. In DNA form, the CDR3 reads TGTGCCAGCAGCTTAGGGGCTAGCGGGAGGGAGCAGTACTTC. Together with reference TRBV7-6 and TRBJ2-7, the CDR3 gives the full variable domain: GAGVSQSPRYKVTKRGQDVALRCDPISGHVSLYWYRQALGQGPEFLTYFNYEAQQDKSGLPNDRFSAERPEGSISTLTIQRTEQRDSAMYRCASSLGASGREQYFGPGTRLTVT.

This clonotype was observed a few times. J is TRBJ2-1 and V is TRBV7-9; D perhaps matches TRBD2 (7 bases). Trimming removed 7 bases from V and 4 bases from J, with 17 bases in between. The CDR3 is 15 residues long. Germline V gene lookup returns CDR1 SEHNR and CDR2 FQNEAQ (reference sequence). CDR3 sequence reads: CASTWGLAVYNEQFF. CDR3 sequence (DNA): TGTGCCAGCACCTGGGGGCTAGCGGTTTACAATGAGCAGTTCTTC. Drawing the rest from reference TRBV7-9 and TRBJ2-1, the complete variable domain is DTGVSQNPRHKITKRGQNVTFRCDPISEHNRLYWYRQTLGQGPEFLTYFQNEAQLEKSRLLSDRFSAERPKGSFSTLEIQRTEQGDSAMYLCASTWGLAVYNEQFFGPGTRLTVL.

This chain joins TRBV6-1 and TRBJ1-1, with D possibly TRBD1 on 5 matching bases. The germline CDR1 and CDR2 sequences are MNHNS and SASEGT. Trimming shortened V by 4 bases and J by 5 bases, and 17 bases separated the two germline ends. This CDR3 is built from 15 residues. CDR3 residues: CASSVGEGLRTEAFF. For the CDR3, the DNA is TGTGCCAGCAGTGTAGGGGAAGGTTTGAGGACTGAAGCTTTCTTT.

The chain recombines TRBV4-3 with TRBJ2-2, with TRBD1 as a possible D gene (6 bases). The CDR3 contains 18 residues. Germline CDR1 is LGHNA and CDR2 is YSLEER. Trimming removed 4 bases at V and 4 bases at J, with 22 bases between. The CDR3: CASSRSRTARSSTGELFF. The DNA for the CDR3 is TGCGCCAGCAGCCGTTCTCGGACAGCCCGTTCTTCCACCGGGGAGCTGTTTTTT.

Only a few counts were recorded for this clonotype. The V call is TRBV10-3, the J call TRBJ2-7; D remains unclear. This CDR3 has 12 amino acids. Germline V gene sequence: CDR1 ENHRY, CDR2 SYGVKD. Trimming cost V 6 bases and J 2 bases, with 8 bases left between them. In DNA, the CDR3 is TGTGCCATCAGCCCGACTGCCTACGAGCAGTACTTC. Translation gives CAISPTAYEQYF.

Ten or more counts support this clonotype. V and J are TRBV6-2 or TRBV6-3 and TRBJ2-4, with 8 bases lining up with TRBD1. After removal of 6 bases from V and 2 bases from J, the junction contained 9 bases not matched to a gene. This CDR3 has 16 amino acids. Per the germline V gene, CDR1 is MNHEY and CDR2 is SVGEGT. The CDR3: CASRNPGGLTKNIQYF. The CDR3 bases are TGTGCCAGCAGAAACCCAGGGGGCCTAACCAAAAACATTCAGTACTTC.

There are a few counts of this clonotype. The gene calls are TRBV12-3 or TRBV12-4 and TRBJ2-1, with a possible D match to TRBD2 (6 bases). The V end lost 4 bases, the J end lost 7 bases, and 14 bases lay between the germline ends. This CDR3 has 14 amino acids. The CDR3 loop reads CASSSWDSGNEQFF. DNA of the CDR3: TGTGCCAGCAGTTCCTGGGACTCTGGAAATGAGCAGTTCTTC.

This clonotype has only a few counts. Written as DNA, the CDR3 is TGTGCCAGCAGCCGGGACAGGGGGTTTAGGGAGCAGTACTTC. This codes for CASSRDRGFREQYF. V is TRBV27 and J is TRBJ2-7; 11 bases are shared with TRBD1. The ends lost 6 bases at V and 7 bases at J; junction bases unmatched: 8. The CDR3 consists of 14 residues. CDR1 MNHEY and CDR2 SMNVEV come from the germline V gene (reference sequence).

This clonotype showed up many times. The rearrangement joins TRBV6-5 to TRBJ2-1, with 11 bases lining up with TRBD2. Trimming took 3 bases from V and 9 from J; bases not matched to a gene: 10. Germline V lookup: CDR1 MNHEY, CDR2 SVGAGI. The CDR3 length is 16 residues. The CDR3 DNA is TGTGCCAGCAGTTATAGGTTTAGCGGGAGGGCGGTTGAGCAGTTCTTC. It specifies CASSYRFSGRAVEQFF.

This clonotype was seen at least ten times. Here the CDR3 reads CASSQSTGYYGYTF. The CDR3, as DNA: TGCGCCAGCAGCCAAAGCACAGGCTATTATGGCTACACCTTC. This chain joins TRBV4-1 and TRBJ1-2; tentatively, D is TRBD1 (5 bases). The CDR3 is 14 amino acids. Trimming removed 2 bases from V and 5 bases from J, with 12 bases in between. Per germline, CDR1 MGHRA and CDR2 YSYEKL.

This clonotype was observed a few times. The chain joins TRBV5-1 to TRBJ2-1; D perhaps matches TRBD1 (6 bases). Germline CDR1 is SGHRS and CDR2 is YFSETQ. The length of the CDR3 is 17 residues. With 0 bases removed from V and 0 bases from J, the gap between germline ends came to 13 bases. The CDR3 sequence: CASSLEGGGRSYNEQFF. In DNA, the CDR3 is TGCGCCAGCAGCTTGGAGGGTGGGGGCCGCTCCTACAATGAGCAGTTCTTC. Together with reference TRBV5-1 and TRBJ2-1, the CDR3 gives the full variable domain: KAGVTQTPRYLIKTRGQQVTLSCSPISGHRSVSWYQQTPGQGLQFLFEYFSETQRNKGNFPGRFSGRQFSNSRSEMNVSTLELGDSALYLCASSLEGGGRSYNEQFFGPGTRLTVL.

V is TRBV6-5 and J is TRBJ2-7; maybe TRBD2 (6 bases). Trimming stripped 5 bases from V and 0 bases from J, with 8 bases between. Per the germline V gene, CDR1 is MNHEY and CDR2 is SVGAGI. CDR3 length: 13 residues. The CDR3 reads CASSRAGSYEQYF. The DNA of the CDR3 is TGTGCCAGCAGTAGAGCGGGCTCCTACGAGCAGTACTTC.